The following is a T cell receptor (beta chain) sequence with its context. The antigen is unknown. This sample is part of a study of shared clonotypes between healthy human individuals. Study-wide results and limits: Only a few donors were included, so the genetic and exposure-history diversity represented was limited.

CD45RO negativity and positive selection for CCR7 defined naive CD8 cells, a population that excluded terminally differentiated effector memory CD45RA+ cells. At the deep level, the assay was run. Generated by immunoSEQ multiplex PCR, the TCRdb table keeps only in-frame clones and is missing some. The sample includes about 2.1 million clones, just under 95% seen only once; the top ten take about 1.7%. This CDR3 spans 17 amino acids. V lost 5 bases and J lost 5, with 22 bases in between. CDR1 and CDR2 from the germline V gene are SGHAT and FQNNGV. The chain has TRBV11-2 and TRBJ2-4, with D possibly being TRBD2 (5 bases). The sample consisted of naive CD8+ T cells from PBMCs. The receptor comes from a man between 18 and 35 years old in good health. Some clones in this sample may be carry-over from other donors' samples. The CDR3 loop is CASSPKPVIKGENIQYF. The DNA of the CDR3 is TGTGCCAGCAGCCCTAAGCCCGTCATAAAGGGAGAAAACATTCAGTACTTC.